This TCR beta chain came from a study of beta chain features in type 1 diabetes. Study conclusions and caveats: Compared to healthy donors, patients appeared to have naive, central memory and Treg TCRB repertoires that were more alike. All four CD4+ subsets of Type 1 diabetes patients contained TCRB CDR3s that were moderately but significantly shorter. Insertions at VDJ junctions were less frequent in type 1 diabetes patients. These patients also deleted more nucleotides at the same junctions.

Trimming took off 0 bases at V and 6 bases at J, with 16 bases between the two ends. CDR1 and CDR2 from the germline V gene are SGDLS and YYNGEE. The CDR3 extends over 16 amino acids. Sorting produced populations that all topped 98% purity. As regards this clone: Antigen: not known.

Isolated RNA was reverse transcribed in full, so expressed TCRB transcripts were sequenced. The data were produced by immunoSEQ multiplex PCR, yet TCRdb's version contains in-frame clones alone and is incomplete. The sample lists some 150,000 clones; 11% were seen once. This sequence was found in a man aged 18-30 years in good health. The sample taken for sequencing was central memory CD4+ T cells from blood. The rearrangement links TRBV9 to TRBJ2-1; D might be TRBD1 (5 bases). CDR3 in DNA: TGTGCCAGCAGCGTAGACCCCCTGGGCAGGGCCAATGAGCAGTTCTTC. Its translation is CASSVDPLGRANEQFF.